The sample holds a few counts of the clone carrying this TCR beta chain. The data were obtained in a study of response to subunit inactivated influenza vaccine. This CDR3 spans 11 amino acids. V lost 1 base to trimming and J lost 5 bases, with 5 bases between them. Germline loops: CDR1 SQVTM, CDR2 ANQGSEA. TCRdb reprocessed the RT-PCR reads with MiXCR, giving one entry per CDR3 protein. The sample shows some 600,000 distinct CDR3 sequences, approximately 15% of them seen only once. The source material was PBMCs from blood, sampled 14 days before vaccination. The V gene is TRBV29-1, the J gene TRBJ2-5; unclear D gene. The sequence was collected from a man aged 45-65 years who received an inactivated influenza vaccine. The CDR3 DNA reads TGCAGCGTTGAAGGGTTGGAGACCCAGTACTTC. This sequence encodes CSVEGLETQYF.